These 30 T cell receptor beta chains were all obtained from the same sample, sequenced in a study of blood T cell repertoires in COVID-19. The assay was immunoSEQ multiplex PCR, and TCRdb's table has in-frame clones only and misses some. The data show 200,000 or so clones, around nine tenths seen once. Sequencing was done on a sample of peripheral blood. Receptor source: a woman aged 40-49 years who had recovered from COVID-19.

The rearrangement joins TRBV15 to TRBJ2-1, with 11 bases identical to TRBD1. V lost 3 bases, J lost 9 bases, and 13 bases stayed unmatched. This CDR3 spans 17 amino acids. Germline V CDR1 and CDR2: LNHNV, YYDKDF (reference sequence). DNA for the CDR3: TGTGCCACCAGCAGCGTCTATGGACAGGGGGCCTCGATTGAGCAGTTCTTC. Residues: CATSSVYGQGASIEQFF. Together with reference TRBV15 and TRBJ2-1, the CDR3 gives the full variable domain: DAMVIQNPRYQVTQFGKPVTLSCSQTLNHNVMYWYQQKSSQAPKLLFHYYDKDFNNEADTPDNFQSRRPNTSFCFLDIRSPGLGDTAMYLCATSSVYGQGASIEQFFGPGTRLTVL.

This rearrangement joins TRBV28 to TRBJ2-3; D may be TRBD2 (6 bases). CDR3 length: 15 amino acids. V was cut by 5 bases and J by 0 bases, with 12 bases left in between. Looked up from germline, CDR1 is MDHEN and CDR2 is SYDVKM. In DNA, the CDR3 is TGTGCCAGCAGTCACCGGGACTCTAGCACAGATACGCAGTATTTT. Protein: CASSHRDSSTDTQYF.

This rearrangement joins TRBV6-1 to TRBJ1-1; 8 bases map to TRBD1. The CDR3 extends over 16 amino acids. V was clipped by 4 bases and J by 2 bases; unmatched bases: 9. In germline, CDR1 is MNHNS, CDR2 SASEGT. The chain's CDR3 is CASSGHRGTSNTEAFF. The CDR3 DNA is TGTGCCAGCAGTGGACACAGGGGGACCTCCAACACTGAAGCTTTCTTT.

J is TRBJ1-3 and V is TRBV15, with a weak D call TRBD1 (6 bases). Germline V gene sequence: CDR1 LNHNV, CDR2 YYDKDF (reference sequence). Trimming took off 2 bases at V and 0 bases at J, with 11 bases between the two ends. The CDR3 has 16 amino acids. This CDR3 is CATSRSQGNSGNTIYF. The CDR3 DNA reads as TGTGCCACCAGCAGATCACAGGGAAACTCTGGAAACACCATATATTTT.

The rearrangement links TRBV29-1 to TRBJ2-6, with 7 positions matching TRBD1. Germline CDR1 reads SQVTM; CDR2 reads ANQGSEA. V lost 5 bases and J lost 7; bases outside the gene matches: 5. This CDR3 spans 13 amino acids. Here the CDR3 reads CSVSTGRANVLTF. Here the CDR3 DNA reads TGCAGCGTTTCGACAGGGCGCGCCAACGTCCTGACTTTC.

The chain is built from TRBV28 and TRBJ1-1, with 7 bases lining up with TRBD1. The CDR3 has 17 residues. V lost 6 bases and J lost 0; bases outside the gene matches: 13. The germline CDR1 and CDR2 sequences are MDHEN and SYDVKM. CDR3 DNA: TGTGCCAGCAGATACCGGGACAGCACCTTTCTGAACACTGAAGCTTTCTTT. It codes for CASRYRDSTFLNTEAFF. Drawing the rest from reference TRBV28 and TRBJ1-1, the complete variable domain is DVKVTQSSRYLVKRTGEKVFLECVQDMDHENMFWYRQDPGLGLRLIYFSYDVKMKEKGDIPEGYSVSREKKERFSLILESASTNQTSMYLCASRYRDSTFLNTEAFFGQGTRLTVV.

The gene calls are TRBV12-3 or TRBV12-4 and TRBJ2-5; D gene ambiguous. V lost 8 bases and J lost 0, with 10 bases in between. The CDR3 has 13 residues. CDR3 region: CASSTYNQETQYF. CDR3 coding DNA: TGTGCCAGCTCTACTTATAACCAAGAGACCCAGTACTTC.

J is TRBJ2-3 and V is TRBV9; 13 nucleotides agree with TRBD2. The CDR3 sequence is 18 residues long. Germline V lookup: CDR1 SGDLS, CDR2 YYNGEE. J gave up 1 base and V 7 bases, and 12 bases lay outside the gene matches. CDR3: CASGSPGTSGMGTDTQYF. As DNA, the CDR3 is TGTGCCAGCGGTTCCCCCGGGACTAGCGGGATGGGCACAGATACGCAGTATTTT.

Here the CDR3 DNA reads TGTGCCACCCGGGACACCCCTTCGAATGGCTACACCTTC. Protein: CATRDTPSNGYTF. The chain carries TRBV6-6 and TRBJ1-2, with a weak D call TRBD1 (6 bases). The CDR3 sequence is 13 residues long. Looked up from germline, CDR1 is MNHNY and CDR2 is SVGAGI (reference sequence). V was trimmed by 10 bases and J by 6 bases, leaving 18 bases between them.

The chain carries TRBV18 and TRBJ1-2; 7 bases line up with TRBD1. Germline V gives CDR1 KGHSH, CDR2 LQKENI. V lost 2 bases, J lost 6 bases, and 12 bases stayed unmatched. CDR3 size: 16 residues. The CDR3 bases are TGTGCCAGCTCACCAAATATTGACAGGGTAGTCGATGGCTACACCTTC. Protein: CASSPNIDRVVDGYTF. The variable domain in full, with the rest retrieved from reference TRBV18 and TRBJ1-2, is NAGVMQNPRHLVRRRGQEARLRCSPMKGHSHVYWYRQLPEEGLKFMVYLQKENIIDESGMPKERFSAEFPKEGPSILRIQQVVRGDSAAYFCASSPNIDRVVDGYTFGSGTRLTVV.

This clone was recorded only once. The chain joins TRBV30 to TRBJ2-7; a possible D gene is TRBD2 (6 bases). The V gene lost 5 bases and the J gene lost 2 bases, with 10 bases spanning the gap. The CDR3 consists of 12 residues. The germline CDR1 and CDR2 sequences are GTSNPN and SVGIG (reference sequence). The DNA for the CDR3 is TGTGCCTGGGGGACTGTCCCCTACGAGCAGTACTTC. As protein: CAWGTVPYEQYF.

The chain combines TRBV19 with TRBJ1-2, with D uncertain. Trimming pared 5 bases from V and 4 bases from J, leaving 14 bases between. Germline V gene data show CDR1 as LNHDA and CDR2 as SQIVND (reference sequence). The CDR3 is 14 residues long. The CDR3 nucleotides are TGTGCCAGTAGTCTACAGACGGCAGCCTATGGCTACACCTTC. Translating gives CASSLQTAAYGYTF.

In DNA, the CDR3 is TGTGCCAGCAGCTCGGGGGCTAGCGGTATCTACGGTGAGCAGTTCTTC. As protein: CASSSGASGIYGEQFF. The chain employs TRBV11-1 and TRBJ2-1; tentatively, D is TRBD2 (7 bases). The CDR3 is 16 residues long. Germline assignment: CDR1 SGHAT and CDR2 FQDESV (reference sequence). Trimming pared 4 bases from V and 9 bases from J, leaving 22 bases between.

The chain couples TRBV2 to TRBJ1-1; 8 positions agree with TRBD1. The CDR3 consists of 15 residues. CDR1 SNHLY and CDR2 FYNNEI come from the germline V gene. The trim removed 7 bases at V and 1 base at J, leaving 8 bases unmatched. CDR3 amino acids: CASTWATGANTEAFF. The DNA of the CDR3 is TGTGCCAGCACCTGGGCGACAGGGGCGAACACTGAAGCTTTCTTT. Together with reference TRBV2 and TRBJ1-1, the CDR3 gives the full variable domain: EPEVTQTPSHQVTQMGQEVILRCVPISNHLYFYWYRQILGQKVEFLVSFYNNEISEKSEIFDDQFSVERPDGSNFTLKIRSTKLEDSAMYFCASTWATGANTEAFFGQGTRLTVV.

The chain is built from TRBV19 and TRBJ2-7; the D gene is possibly TRBD2 (6 bases). Germline V gives CDR1 LNHDA, CDR2 SQIVND (reference sequence). The CDR3 totals 14 residues. V lost 5 bases to trimming and J lost 1 base, with 12 bases between them. CDR3 sequence reads: CASSAPGESYEQYF. As DNA, the CDR3 is TGTGCCAGTAGTGCCCCGGGAGAATCCTACGAGCAGTACTTC.

The J gene is TRBJ2-2, the V gene TRBV5-8; possibly TRBD2 for D (5 bases). V dropped 3 bases and J dropped 4 bases, with 10 bases sitting between them. The length of the CDR3 is 14 residues. From germline, CDR1 is SGHTS and CDR2 YDEGEE. This CDR3 reads CASSSGLITGELFF. The CDR3 DNA reads as TGTGCCAGCAGCTCAGGACTGATCACCGGGGAGCTGTTTTTT.

In this sample, this clone turned up once. The V gene is TRBV11-2, the J gene TRBJ2-1; D possibly corresponds to TRBD2 (6 bases). CDR3 length: 13 amino acids. Germline CDR1 is SGHAT and CDR2 is FQNNGV. V was shortened by 4 bases and J by 4 bases, with 8 bases between the two germline ends. The CDR3 sequence: CASSSTSYNEQFF. Here the CDR3 DNA reads TGTGCCAGCAGCTCGACTAGTTACAATGAGCAGTTCTTC. Complete variable domain (other parts from reference TRBV11-2 and TRBJ2-1): EAGVAQSPRYKIIEKRQSVAFWCNPISGHATLYWYQQILGQGPKLLIQFQNNGVVDDSQLPKDRFSAERLKGVDSTLKIQPAKLEDSAVYLCASSSTSYNEQFFGPGTRLTVL.

The chain has TRBV28 and TRBJ1-2; 8 bases line up with TRBD1. The junction had 9 bases not matched to a gene; V was cut back by 8 bases and J by 7 bases. CDR1 and CDR2 from the germline V gene are MDHEN and SYDVKM. This CDR3 has 13 amino acids. The CDR3 nucleotides read TGTGCCAGCGTAGACAGGGGCTTCTCTGGCTACACCTTC. Encoded protein: CASVDRGFSGYTF.

The chain combines TRBV11-2 with TRBJ1-1, with a possible D match to TRBD1 (6 bases). The germline V gene encodes CDR1 SGHAT and CDR2 FQNNGV. The CDR3 runs 14 residues. V was clipped by 2 bases and J by 4 bases, with 11 bases between them. Here the CDR3 reads CASSLFTGSTEAFF. The CDR3 DNA sequence: TGTGCCAGCAGCTTATTTACAGGGAGCACTGAAGCTTTCTTT.

The rearrangement links TRBV12-3 or TRBV12-4 to TRBJ2-1, with D unclear. The CDR3 is 13 amino acids. V was trimmed by 1 base and J by 10 bases, leaving 11 bases between them. The CDR3 loop is CASSLGLTNEQFF. Written as DNA, the CDR3 is TGTGCCAGCAGTTTAGGCCTAACTAACGAGCAGTTCTTC.

The rearrangement uses TRBV5-1 and TRBJ2-2; D remains ambiguous. The length of the CDR3 is 15 residues. Germline loops: CDR1 SGHRS, CDR2 YFSETQ. V was trimmed by 6 bases and J by 5 bases, leaving 17 bases between them. The DNA for the CDR3 is TGCGCCAGCACACGCGGCGTAAGTGAAACCGGGGAGCTGTTTTTT. Encoded protein: CASTRGVSETGELFF.

The sample holds a few counts of this clone. The rearrangement links TRBV9 to TRBJ2-2; unclear D gene. CDR3 size: 16 residues. CDR1 is SGDLS and CDR2 is YYNGEE in the germline V gene. Trimming removed 4 bases from V and 0 bases from J, with 13 bases in between. CDR3: CASSLRLVANTGELFF. The CDR3 DNA reads TGTGCCAGCAGCTTACGACTGGTCGCGAACACCGGGGAGCTGTTTTTT.

This chain connects TRBV30 to TRBJ1-5, with a possible D match to TRBD1 (6 bases). V was clipped by 0 bases and J by 7 bases, with 16 bases between them. Germline V lookup: CDR1 GTSNPN, CDR2 SVGIG (reference sequence). CDR3 length equals 15 residues. CDR3 residues: CAWSVEGVSKQPQHF. The CDR3, as DNA: TGTGCCTGGAGTGTAGAGGGGGTCTCTAAGCAGCCCCAGCATTTT. The full variable domain, its missing parts supplied by reference TRBV30 and TRBJ1-5, is SQTIHQWPATLVQPVGSPLSLECTVEGTSNPNLYWYRQAAGRGLQLLFYSVGIGQISSEVPQNLSASRPQDRQFILSSKKLLLSDSGFYLCAWSVEGVSKQPQHFGDGTRLSIL.

As for this clone: In the same sample, other DNA sequences code for this CDR3. The J gene is TRBJ2-5, the V gene TRBV19, with 14 bases aligning to TRBD2. The CDR3 totals 16 residues. With 4 bases clipped from V and 2 bases from J, the junction kept 3 bases outside the gene matches. Germline V CDR1 and CDR2: LNHDA, SQIVND (reference sequence). The chain's CDR3 is CASSRRLAGGQETQYF. The CDR3 bases are TGTGCCAGTAGTAGACGACTAGCGGGAGGGCAAGAGACCCAGTACTTC.

The V call is TRBV9, the J call TRBJ2-5; TRBD2 might be the D (6 bases). CDR3 length: 16 amino acids. Trimming stripped 0 bases from V and 5 bases from J, with 17 bases between. Germline CDR1 is SGDLS and CDR2 is YYNGEE. The CDR3 DNA reads TGTGCCAGCAGCGTAGTCCCTCTTTTTAGCGGTGAGACCCAGTACTTC. It specifies CASSVVPLFSGETQYF.

The V call is TRBV28, the J call TRBJ2-7; possible D gene TRBD1, 6 bases. The germline gives CDR1 MDHEN, CDR2 SYDVKM. V was trimmed by 3 bases and J by 5 bases, leaving 14 bases between them. This CDR3 contains 14 residues. The CDR3, as DNA: TGTGCCAGCAGTTTGATACAGGGCGGCGACGAGCAGTACTTC. It specifies CASSLIQGGDEQYF.

CDR3 bases: TGCAGCGTTGTAACAGGGGACGGCTACACCTTC. As protein: CSVVTGDGYTF. This chain links TRBV29-1 with TRBJ1-2, with 7 positions matching TRBD1. The J segment lost 8 bases and the V segment lost 4 bases, leaving 4 bases of the junction unmatched. Per germline, CDR1 SQVTM and CDR2 ANQGSEA. There are 11 residues in the CDR3.

This clone was recorded once. The chain is built from TRBV19 and TRBJ1-5, with D possibly being TRBD1 (5 bases). V lost 4 bases and J 2 bases, leaving 12 bases between the germline ends. Germline V CDR1 and CDR2: LNHDA, SQIVND (reference sequence). CDR3 length: 15 amino acids. The CDR3 bases are TGTGCCAGTAGTACAGGGCTAGTCGGCAATCAGCCCCAGCATTTT. This codes for CASSTGLVGNQPQHF.

The chain couples TRBV4-2 to TRBJ2-7; 9 nucleotides agree with TRBD2. Germline loops: CDR1 LGHNA, CDR2 YNFKEQ. Trimming at V came to 4 bases and at J to 5 bases, leaving 15 bases not matched to a gene. The CDR3 loop spans 17 amino acids. The CDR3 DNA reads TGTGCCAGCAGCCCCCCCCCAGGGGTAGCGGGAGAGAACGAGCAGTACTTC. It specifies CASSPPPGVAGENEQYF.

As regards this clone: The sample contains more than one DNA sequence encoding this CDR3. The J gene is TRBJ2-3, the V gene TRBV9, with TRBD2 matching over 12 bases. The length of the CDR3 is 16 residues. Germline lookup yields CDR1 SGDLS and CDR2 YYNGEE. The ends lost 1 base at V and 3 bases at J; junction bases unmatched: 3. The CDR3 nucleotides are TGTGCCAGCAGCGTAAGGCTAGCGGGAGGGACAGATACGCAGTATTTT. This codes for CASSVRLAGGTDTQYF.